This TCR beta chain is drawn from a study of T cell changes during pregnancy in multiple sclerosis (dated by TCRdb to the late 2010s). Broadly, across the study: The study examined how the T cell repertoire changed over the course of pregnancy in women with multiple sclerosis.

The CDR3 runs 14 amino acids, cysteine and phenylalanine included. CDR3 DNA only is kept here, 42 bases in frame from base 1. CDR1 SQVTM and CDR2 ANQGSEA were looked up in the germline V gene. A distance of 13 bases separates the germline ends of V and J, which lose 5 bases and 0 bases respectively. The library was produced with the immunoSEQ multiplex PCR assay. In TCRdb, the immuneACCESS table is reduced to in-frame sequences with V and J assigned. These tables do not hold every clone; where another copy was compared, an unresolved V gene accounts for under half, and the others remain unexplained. The table for this sample lists tens of thousands of clones; about 89% of them were counted only once. The ten largest clonotypes hold approximately 0.6% of the sample. As concerns this clone: The antigen it binds to is not known. No much larger clonotype is one base removed from it; base qualities were not supplied.

This TCR derives from a female donor with multiple sclerosis, enrolled in a pregnancy study. The chain was built from TRBV29-1 and TRBJ1-1; a weak D assignment points to TRBD1 (5 bases agree). Specimen: CD4+ T cells from peripheral blood mononuclear cells, collected in the first trimester of pregnancy. DNA sequence: TGCAGCGTTACCTACGGGACTGTGAACACTGAAGCTTTCTTT. Translation gives CSVTYGTVNTEAFF.